This passage covers 30 T cell receptor beta chains from one sample sequenced in a study of T cell repertoires in cytomegalovirus infection. MiXCR was run by TCRdb on the reads, yielding one entry per CDR3 protein. The table lists about 830,000 distinct CDR3 sequences, approximately 29% of them singletons. For these TCRs, the target antigens are not known. Sequenced here: cultured CD8+ T cells from PBMCs, sampled from culture after CMV antigen stimulation. The receptors shown here come from a human donor in good health (CMV status not recorded). Some clones in this sample may be carry-over from other donors' samples.

This rearrangement joins TRBV19 to TRBJ2-2; no definite D call. V was clipped by 0 bases and J by 4 bases, with 9 bases between them. Germline V gives CDR1 LNHDA, CDR2 SQIVND (reference sequence). This CDR3 contains 15 residues. The CDR3 bases are TGTGCCAGTAGTATAGACGCCGGCTTCACCGGGGAGCTGTTTTTT. Its translation: CASSIDAGFTGELFF. Full variable domain (remainder filled in from reference TRBV19 and TRBJ2-2): DGGITQSPKYLFRKEGQNVTLSCEQNLNHDAMYWYRQDPGQGLRLIYYSQIVNDFQKGDIAEGYSVSREKKESFPLTVTSAQKNPTAFYLCASSIDAGFTGELFFGEGSRLTVL.

The chain links TRBV5-3 to TRBJ1-1; 9 bases are shared with TRBD1. TRBV5-3 is marked as an open reading frame, function uncertain. The CDR3 is made up of 15 amino acids. V was clipped by 8 bases and J by 5 bases; unmatched bases: 13. CDR3 sequence reads: CASSGAGQGGTEAFF. The CDR3 region has the DNA TGTGCCAGCAGCGGGGCGGGACAGGGAGGGACTGAAGCTTTCTTT.

This clonotype was counted ten times or more. This sequence joins TRBV28 and TRBJ2-7, with 8 bases fitting TRBD1. V lost 7 bases to trimming and J lost 6 bases; unmatched junction nucleotides: 11. CDR3 length: 14 amino acids. Germline values: CDR1 MDHEN, CDR2 SYDVKM. CDR3 loop: CASTSQGALIEQYV. The CDR3, as DNA: TGTGCCAGCACCTCGCAGGGGGCGTTGATCGAGCAGTACGTC.

The chain couples TRBV6-5 to TRBJ2-7; D is undetermined. V lost 5 bases and J 7 bases, leaving 24 bases between the germline ends. The germline CDR1 and CDR2 sequences are MNHEY and SVGAGI. The CDR3 totals 16 residues. CDR3 in DNA: TGTGCCAGCAGTCACACTCTTAGATCCCCCCTGTGGGAGCAGTACGTC. It yields the protein CASSHTLRSPLWEQYV.

This clonotype showed up just a few times. The V gene is TRBV7-6, the J gene TRBJ2-2, with TRBD2 matching 14 bases. Trimming cost V 6 bases and J 5 bases; bases outside gene matches: 2. Looked up from germline, CDR1 is SGHVS and CDR2 is FNYEAQ. CDR3 length equals 15 residues. The chain's CDR3 is CASRTSGGATGELFF. The CDR3 nucleotides are TGTGCCAGCAGGACTAGCGGGGGGGCTACCGGGGAGCTGTTTTTT.

The chain uses TRBV13 and TRBJ1-6; no reliable D call. The CDR3 is 16 residues long. Germline CDR1 reads PRHDT; CDR2 reads FYEKMQ (reference sequence). V was clipped by 5 bases and J by 1 base, with 12 bases between them. CDR3 sequence (DNA): TGTGCCAGCAGCCCGACCCGTGGGTCCTATAATTCACCCCTCCACTTT. Amino acids: CASSPTRGSYNSPLHF.

For this clonotype: An end of the junction does not agree with germline; a read error may underlie this. The chain carries TRBV4-1 and TRBJ1-1; 7 bases are shared with TRBD1. Germline V gene sequence: CDR1 MGHRA, CDR2 YSYEKL. The CDR3 is 15 residues long. CDR3 protein: CASSQDQGGSTEAFF. In nucleotides, the CDR3 is TGTGCCAGCAGCCAAGATCAGGGGGGTAGCACTGAAGCTTTCTTT.

This CDR3 reads CASSQVGTGVLTGELFF. CDR3 bases: TGCGCCAGCAGCCAAGTAGGGACAGGGGTTCTCACCGGGGAGCTGTTTTTT. The chain is built from TRBV4-1 and TRBJ2-2; 10 bases align to TRBD1. The CDR3 sequence is 17 residues long. V dropped 1 base and J dropped 4; count of bases not matched to a gene: 6. Germline V gene lookup returns CDR1 MGHRA and CDR2 YSYEKL.

The sample holds a few counts of this clonotype. This chain connects TRBV20-1 to TRBJ2-7, with no clear D. CDR1 and CDR2 (germline): DFQATT, SNEGSKA (reference sequence). This CDR3 comprises 14 residues. V dropped 0 bases and J dropped 4 bases, with 13 bases sitting between them. DNA of the CDR3: TGCAGTGCTAGAGATAAAGAACGAAGATACGAGCAGTACGTC. The encoded protein is CSARDKERRYEQYV.

This sequence joins TRBV28 and TRBJ2-7; 10 positions match TRBD1. The CDR3 has 14 residues. CDR1 and CDR2 from the germline V gene are MDHEN and SYDVKM. J gave up 7 bases and V 4 bases, and 7 bases lay outside the gene matches. Here the CDR3 reads CASSWGGTGDEQYV. CDR3 nucleotides: TGTGCCAGCAGTTGGGGGGGGACAGGGGATGAGCAGTACGTC.

The table lists this clonotype with a few counts. The J gene is TRBJ2-5, the V gene TRBV19; D unresolved. The CDR3 is made up of 13 amino acids. V was cut by 2 bases and J by 4 bases, with 8 bases left in between. Germline CDR1 and CDR2: LNHDA and SQIVND (reference sequence). The CDR3 DNA reads as TGTGCCAGTAGTATAAGGGTCGGAGAGACCCAGTACTTC. This encodes CASSIRVGETQYF.

This rearrangement joins TRBV12-3 or TRBV12-4 to TRBJ1-1; 9 bases line up with TRBD1. Trimming at V came to 5 bases and at J to 5 bases, leaving 9 bases not matched to a gene. The length of the CDR3 is 15 residues. CDR3 nucleotides: TGTGCCAGCAGTCCTCTACAGGGGGCAAGGACTGAAGCTTTCTTT. It translates to CASSPLQGARTEAFF.

V usage is TRBV6-5 and J usage is TRBJ2-6; no reliable D call. Looked up from germline, CDR1 is MNHEY and CDR2 is SVGAGI. The ends were cut back, 5 bases at V and 4 bases at J, with 3 bases in the middle. The CDR3 is made up of 12 amino acids. CDR3 in DNA: TGTGCCAGCAGTACCGGGGCCAACGTCCTGACTTTC. Amino acid sequence: CASSTGANVLTF.

This sequence joins TRBV3-1 and TRBJ2-7, with D possibly TRBD1 on 5 matching bases. V lost 3 bases to trimming and J lost 3 bases, with 12 bases between them. There are 14 residues in the CDR3. Germline V gene lookup returns CDR1 LGHDT and CDR2 YNNKEL (reference sequence). The CDR3 sequence is CASSHRQRHYEQYF. The DNA of the CDR3 is TGTGCCAGCAGCCACCGACAGCGACACTACGAGCAGTACTTC.

This clonotype was picked up many times. The chain couples TRBV7-6 to TRBJ2-1, with 9 bases lining up with TRBD1. The CDR3 runs to 16 residues. J was trimmed by 4 bases and V by 4 bases; bases with no gene match: 8. CDR1 SGHVS and CDR2 FNYEAQ come from the germline V gene. The CDR3, as DNA: TGTGCCAGCAGCTCACCCCCGGGACAGGGATACAATGAGCAGTTCTTC. Translating it yields CASSSPPGQGYNEQFF.

The chain joins TRBV6-4 to TRBJ2-3; D unclear. This CDR3 comprises 13 residues. V was shortened by 4 bases and J by 3 bases, with 8 bases between the two germline ends. Germline CDR1 reads MRHNA; CDR2 reads SNTAGT. CDR3 coding DNA: TGTGCCAGCAGTGGGACGGAAACAGATACGCAGTATTTT. Encoded protein: CASSGTETDTQYF.

The gene calls are TRBV19 and TRBJ2-7, with D possibly being TRBD1 (5 bases). CDR1 and CDR2 from the germline V gene are LNHDA and SQIVND (reference sequence). The V end lost 3 bases, the J end lost 6 bases, and 12 bases lay between the germline ends. The CDR3 totals 13 residues. The CDR3 sequence is CASSISGSAEQYF. The CDR3 bases are TGTGCCAGTAGTATCTCAGGGTCCGCCGAGCAGTACTTC. Based on the CDR3 plus reference TRBV19 and TRBJ2-7, the full variable domain is DGGITQSPKYLFRKEGQNVTLSCEQNLNHDAMYWYRQDPGQGLRLIYYSQIVNDFQKGDIAEGYSVSREKKESFPLTVTSAQKNPTAFYLCASSISGSAEQYFGPGTRLTVT.

This clonotype has only a few counts. V gene TRBV20-1 combines with J gene TRBJ1-2, with 7 bases aligning to TRBD1. The CDR3 runs to 11 residues. Per the germline V gene, CDR1 is DFQATT and CDR2 is SNEGSKA (reference sequence). V was pared by 6 bases and J by 8 bases, with 6 bases of the junction left unmatched. This chain's CDR3 is CSALDRFGYTF. CDR3 coding DNA: TGCAGTGCCCTGGACAGGTTCGGCTACACCTTC.

This clonotype has ten or more counts. The CDR3 nucleotides are TGTGCCAGCAGCCTACAGGGAAACCAGTACTTC. Its protein is CASSLQGNQYF. The chain has TRBV7-2 and TRBJ2-5, with a weak D call TRBD1 (6 bases). Germline loops: CDR1 SGHTA, CDR2 FQGNSA. V was pared by 5 bases and J by 10 bases, with 11 bases between. The CDR3 runs to 11 residues.

A few counts support this clonotype. The gene calls are TRBV27 and TRBJ2-7, with TRBD2 matching 14 bases. Germline-derived CDR1 and CDR2 are MNHEY and SMNVEV (reference sequence). The CDR3 length is 18 residues. After removal of 4 bases from V and 2 bases from J, the junction contained 10 bases not matched to a gene. The CDR3 reads CASSWTSGGIYQTYEQYV. CDR3 sequence (DNA): TGTGCCAGCAGTTGGACTAGCGGGGGGATTTATCAGACCTACGAGCAGTACGTC.

This rearrangement joins TRBV5-6 to TRBJ2-3, with D uncertain. CDR1 and CDR2 from the germline V gene are SGHDT and YYEEEE. The V gene lost 0 bases and the J gene lost 5 bases, with 16 bases spanning the gap. There are 16 residues in the CDR3. The CDR3 spells CASSLVGQVLGDTQYF. CDR3 coding DNA: TGTGCCAGCAGCTTGGTCGGTCAGGTCCTGGGAGATACGCAGTATTTT.

As concerns this clonotype: This may come from a read error, since a much larger clone is one base off. This sequence joins TRBV7-3 and TRBJ2-1, with 7 bases that match TRBD2. With V trimmed by 1 base and J by 4 bases, 4 bases remained unmatched. Germline CDR1 SGHTA, CDR2 FQGTGA. The CDR3 totals 15 residues. CDR3 amino acids: CASSLRGGRYNEQFF. CDR3 nucleotides: TGTGCCAGCAGCTTAAGGGGGGGGAGGTACAATGAGCAGTTCTTC.

This clonotype was detected only a few times. V usage is TRBV27 and J usage is TRBJ1-1; D not certain. V dropped 4 bases and J dropped 4 bases, with 13 bases sitting between them. Germline-derived CDR1 and CDR2 are MNHEY and SMNVEV (reference sequence). CDR3 length equals 14 residues. The CDR3 DNA sequence: TGTGCCAGCAGTTCTGGAGCAGGAGCCACTGAAGCTTTCTTT. Translated: CASSSGAGATEAFF.

This chain joins TRBV10-3 and TRBJ2-7; 7 nucleotides line up with TRBD1. The V and J ends lost 2 bases and 13 bases, in that order; junction bases with no gene match: 8. The CDR3 is 12 residues long. Germline V CDR1 and CDR2: ENHRY, SYGVKD. The CDR3 nucleotides are TGTGCCATCAGTGAGCCGGGACAGACCTTATACTTC. It codes for CAISEPGQTLYF.

This clonotype was detected once. This sequence joins TRBV4-1 and TRBJ2-5; TRBD2 might be the D (7 bases). Per the germline V gene, CDR1 is MGHRA and CDR2 is YSYEKL. The CDR3 is 16 amino acids. Trimming pared 3 bases from V and 2 bases from J, leaving 16 bases between. Here the CDR3 reads CASSQVGGPGQETQYF. CDR3 bases: TGCGCCAGCAGCCAGGTCGGGGGGCCGGGGCAAGAGACCCAGTACTTC.

V and J are TRBV29-1 and TRBJ2-1; tentative D call: TRBD1 (5 bases). The CDR3 totals 13 residues. V was pared by 3 bases and J by 3 bases, with 9 bases between. Germline V gives CDR1 SQVTM, CDR2 ANQGSEA. The CDR3 reads CSVDPGFYNEQFF. The CDR3 DNA reads as TGCAGCGTTGACCCAGGGTTCTACAATGAGCAGTTCTTC.

J is TRBJ1-2 and V is TRBV13, with 10 bases matching TRBD1. The CDR3 has 14 residues. CDR1 and CDR2 (germline): PRHDT, FYEKMQ (reference sequence). The J segment lost 6 bases and the V segment lost 1 base, leaving 2 bases of the junction unmatched. CDR3 residues: CASSLVGQGNGYTF. The CDR3 DNA sequence: TGTGCCAGCAGCTTAGTGGGACAGGGGAATGGCTACACCTTC.

The chain couples TRBV9 to TRBJ2-2; the match to TRBD1 covers 7 bases. The CDR3 loop spans 17 amino acids. Germline V gene data show CDR1 as SGDLS and CDR2 as YYNGEE. J was trimmed by 4 bases and V by 4 bases; bases with no gene match: 13. CDR3 sequence: CASSIQRGPIPTGELFF. In DNA form, the CDR3 reads TGTGCCAGCAGCATCCAAAGGGGGCCTATTCCCACCGGGGAGCTGTTTTTT.

The V and J genes are TRBV14 and TRBJ2-1; D ambiguous. CDR1 and CDR2 from the germline V gene are SGHDN and FVKESK. V was shortened by 1 base and J by 0 bases, with 7 bases between the two germline ends. The CDR3 has 15 residues. As DNA, the CDR3 is TGTGCCAGCAGCCAAGCCCCCAGCTCCTACAATGAGCAGTTCTTC. This encodes CASSQAPSSYNEQFF.

V usage is TRBV24-1 and J usage is TRBJ2-5; D remains ambiguous. The CDR3 covers 14 residues. CDR1 and CDR2 from the germline V gene are KGHDR and SFDVKD. Trimming took off 3 bases at V and 5 bases at J, with 12 bases between the two ends. The DNA of the CDR3 is TGTGCCACCAGTGATGTTGTCAATGAGGAGACCCAGTACTTC. This sequence encodes CATSDVVNEETQYF.